The T cell receptor (beta chain) under discussion was sequenced for a study of T cell responses to AZD1222 COVID-19 vaccine. General study results and limits: Most donors were white British, females outnumbered males, and clonal diversity was possibly underestimated.

This clone was recorded only once. Antigen: not known. Method: immunoSEQ multiplex PCR; TCRdb's copy keeps in-frame clones and lacks some. This sample has about 120,000 clones, with roughly 90% found just once. Trimming cost V 6 bases and J 6 bases; bases outside gene matches: 8. Germline CDR1 SNHLY, CDR2 FYNNEI. CDR3 size: 14 residues. The origin of this receptor is an adult in good health. The material was peripheral blood, obtained on day 0 of AZD1222 vaccination. V is TRBV2 and J is TRBJ2-1, with 7 nucleotides matching TRBD1. CDR3 region: CASSEGAYLNEQFF. As DNA, the CDR3 is TGTGCCAGCAGCGAGGGGGCCTACCTCAATGAGCAGTTCTTC.